In its sample, the clone carrying this TCR beta chain was seen many times. What it recognizes is unknown. The library targeted TCRbeta and was prepared with unique molecular identifiers. TCRdb reprocessed the PCR reads with MiXCR, giving one entry per CDR3 protein. The sample includes about 260,000 distinct CDR3 sequences, just under 8.5% of them seen just once. Per germline, CDR1 LGHDT and CDR2 YNNKEL (reference sequence). This CDR3 has 14 residues. The V gene end was trimmed by 4 bases and the J gene end by 4 bases; junction bases not matched to a gene: 1. These data originate in a study of T-cell reconstitution after alpha-beta-depleted transplantation in children. Study outcomes and limitations: By about two months after transplant, alpha-beta T cells reportedly arose from several hundred graft clones that had expanded. Surviving recipient T cells and intrathymic progenitors accounted for some patients' high TCRbeta diversity at day 60.

Source: PBMCs, mostly from graft donor cells, taken 180 days after TCRalphabeta/CD19-depleted stem cell transplant. This sequence originates from a male patient aged 5 to 17 who had a stem cell transplant for acute lymphoblastic leukemia, so the T cells may come from the graft donor. The rearrangement uses TRBV3-1 and TRBJ2-1, with TRBD1 matching 10 bases. CDR3 bases: TGTGCCAGCAGCCCGGACAGGGGGTACAATGAGCAGTTCTTC. It translates to CASSPDRGYNEQFF.